Listed here are 9 T cell receptor beta chains from one sample, sequenced in a study of PD-1 blockade in classical Hodgkin lymphoma. Only in-frame clones appear in the TCRdb table, and some are missing; sequencing was by immunoSEQ multiplex PCR. Of tens of thousands of clones in the sample, over 80% were seen once. Indicated time point: cycle 4 day 1 (C4D1), after more than five weeks of nivolumab. Patients all relapsed after autologous stem cell transplantation, and there was variation in brentuximab vedotin exposure. Investigators isolated CD4+ T cells from thawed PBMCs through magnetic negative selection. Material: CD4+ T cells from blood, obtained before the fourth cycle of nivolumab. These receptors were collected from a human donor with classical Hodgkin lymphoma.

This clone was counted between two and nine times. The chain is built from TRBV14 and TRBJ1-2; D is undetermined. Germline V gene data show CDR1 as SGHDN and CDR2 as FVKESK. The CDR3 loop spans 13 amino acids. Trimming left V 0 bases short and J 8 bases short, with 10 bases between. This chain's CDR3 is CASSQDRRSGYTF. In DNA, the CDR3 is TGTGCCAGCAGCCAAGATCGGCGGAGCGGCTACACCTTC.

This CDR3 is CASSLPGQVREKLFF. Written as DNA, the CDR3 is TGTGCCAGCAGTTTACCCGGACAGGTTCGGGAAAAACTGTTTTTT. This chain links TRBV28 with TRBJ1-4, with 7 bases identical to TRBD1. V gave up 2 bases and J gave up 8 bases; unmatched junction bases: 8. Germline V gene data show CDR1 as MDHEN and CDR2 as SYDVKM. This CDR3 comprises 15 residues.

The chain employs TRBV5-1 and TRBJ1-1; a weak D match, TRBD1 (5 bases). The V and J ends lost 0 bases and 1 base respectively, with 13 bases between them. The CDR3 has 16 residues. CDR1 is SGHRS, CDR2 YFSETQ, per germline. The DNA of the CDR3 is TGCGCCAGCAGCTTGGCCCAAAGGGGCGGGAACACTGAAGCTTTCTTT. It codes for CASSLAQRGGNTEAFF.

The genes are TRBV19 and TRBJ2-5, with D perhaps matching TRBD1 (5 bases). The V gene's germline CDR1 is LNHDA and CDR2 SQIVND (reference sequence). V was pared by 5 bases and J by 5 bases, with 12 bases between. The CDR3 extends over 13 amino acids. CDR3 DNA sequence: TGTGCCAGTAGTGACCAGGGAACGGAGACCCAGTACTTC. Translating it yields CASSDQGTETQYF.

CDR3: CASSVRGSNEKLFF. DNA for the CDR3: TGTGCCAGCAGCGTCAGGGGGTCTAATGAAAAACTGTTTTTT. The chain uses TRBV7-1 and TRBJ1-4, with 7 bases aligning to TRBD1. TRBV7-1 is an open reading frame whose function is uncertain. The CDR3 is 14 residues long. The J segment lost 3 bases and the V segment lost 5 bases, leaving 3 bases of the junction unmatched.

The chain recombines TRBV10-3 with TRBJ2-1, with 9 bases identical to TRBD1. The trim removed 5 bases at V and 7 bases at J, leaving 6 bases unmatched. Germline CDR1 reads ENHRY; CDR2 reads SYGVKD. The CDR3 consists of 14 residues. The CDR3 region is CAISQRDRENEQFF. CDR3 nucleotide sequence: TGTGCCATCAGTCAAAGGGACAGGGAGAATGAGCAGTTCTTC.

Regarding this clone: The junction and the germline gene differ at one end; a read error may be behind it. The genes are TRBV7-7 and TRBJ2-3, with 7 bases that match TRBD1. Germline V lookup: CDR1 SSHAT, CDR2 FNYEAQ (reference sequence). The CDR3 contains 15 residues. CDR3 sequence (DNA): TGTGCTAGCAGCTTAGGGGACAGTTCAACAGATACGCAGTATTTT. It specifies CASSLGDSSTDTQYF.

The chain joins TRBV7-3 to TRBJ2-6, with D maybe TRBD2 (6 bases). CDR3 size: 16 residues. Germline V gene data show CDR1 as SGHTA and CDR2 as FQGTGA. V was clipped by 6 bases and J by 2 bases, with 14 bases between them. The CDR3 loop reads CASSQRSGAGANVLTF. The DNA for the CDR3 is TGTGCCAGCAGTCAAAGATCGGGGGCTGGGGCCAACGTCCTGACTTTC.

V gene TRBV7-3 combines with J gene TRBJ2-2, with TRBD1 identical over 9 bases. The V segment lost 6 bases and the J segment 0 bases; nucleotides outside the gene matches: 2. The V gene's germline CDR1 is SGHTA and CDR2 FQGTGA. This CDR3 is 15 amino acids long. CDR3 nucleotide sequence: TGTGCCAGCAGGGGACAGGGACCGAACACCGGGGAGCTGTTTTTT. It is translated as CASRGQGPNTGELFF.